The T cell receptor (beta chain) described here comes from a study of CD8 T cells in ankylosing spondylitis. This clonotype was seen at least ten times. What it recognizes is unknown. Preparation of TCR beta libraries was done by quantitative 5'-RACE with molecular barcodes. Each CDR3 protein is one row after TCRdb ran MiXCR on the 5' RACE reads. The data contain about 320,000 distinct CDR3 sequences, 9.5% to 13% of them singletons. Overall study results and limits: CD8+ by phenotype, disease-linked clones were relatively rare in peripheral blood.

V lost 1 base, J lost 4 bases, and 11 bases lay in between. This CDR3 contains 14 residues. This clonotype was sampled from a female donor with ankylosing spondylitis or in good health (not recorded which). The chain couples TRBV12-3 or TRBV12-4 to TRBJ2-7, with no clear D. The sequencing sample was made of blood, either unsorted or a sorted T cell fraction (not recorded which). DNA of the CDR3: TGTGCCAGCAGTTTAGGCCAGAGCGCTTACGAGCAGTACTTC. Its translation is CASSLGQSAYEQYF.